This entry lists 26 T cell receptor beta chains sequenced from one sample in a study of blood T cell repertoires in COVID-19. Measured with immunoSEQ multiplex PCR; TCRdb has only the in-frame clones, and not every one. The sample shows approximately 76,000 clones, 65% to 85% of them seen only once. Source material: peripheral blood. These receptors came from a man older than 75 with active or convalescent COVID-19.

The chain uses TRBV18 and TRBJ2-3; 10 nucleotides align to TRBD2. Germline loops: CDR1 KGHSH, CDR2 LQKENI. V dropped 3 bases and J dropped 6; count of bases not matched to a gene: 9. The CDR3 spans 16 residues. CDR3 amino acids: CASSPGLSGREDTQYF. The CDR3 DNA is TGTGCCAGCTCACCTGGACTAAGCGGGAGGGAGGATACGCAGTATTTT.

This clone was seen a handful of times. V gene TRBV5-1 combines with J gene TRBJ1-1; a possible D gene is TRBD1 (5 bases). Trimming removed 5 bases at V and 1 base at J, with 9 bases between. The CDR3 is 13 residues long. Germline V gene sequence: CDR1 SGHRS, CDR2 YFSETQ. CDR3 amino acids: CASRDSANTEAFF. DNA of the CDR3: TGCGCCAGCAGAGACAGCGCGAACACTGAAGCTTTCTTT.

The rearrangement uses TRBV12-3 or TRBV12-4 and TRBJ2-3; perhaps TRBD2 as D (5 bases). V dropped 5 bases and J dropped 0 bases, with 6 bases sitting between them. The CDR3 contains 13 residues. CDR3 bases: TGTGCCAGCAGTGGCGGGAGCACAGATACGCAGTATTTT. As protein: CASSGGSTDTQYF.

The genes are TRBV4-3 and TRBJ2-5; D is perhaps TRBD1 (5 bases). CDR3 length: 15 amino acids. CDR1 and CDR2 (germline): LGHNA, YSLEER. Trimming cost V 3 bases and J 3 bases, with 14 bases left between them. This chain's CDR3 is CASSQSVVREETQYF. In nucleotides, the CDR3 is TGCGCCAGCAGCCAGTCCGTCGTCAGGGAAGAGACCCAGTACTTC.

This chain connects TRBV11-2 to TRBJ1-1; 9 bases line up with TRBD1. The J segment lost 6 bases and the V segment lost 6 bases, leaving 11 bases of the junction unmatched. The CDR3 is 15 amino acids. In germline, CDR1 is SGHAT, CDR2 FQNNGV. DNA for the CDR3: TGTGCCAGCAGGGGGACAGGGAATTATCTCCCTGAAGCTTTCTTT. Its translation is CASRGTGNYLPEAFF.

The rearrangement joins TRBV20-1 to TRBJ1-6; 8 bases are shared with TRBD1. The CDR3 covers 16 residues. J lost 4 bases, V lost 3 bases, and 8 bases had no gene match. Germline lookup yields CDR1 DFQATT and CDR2 SNEGSKA (reference sequence). The CDR3 nucleotides are TGCAGTGCTAGTCGACAGGGGAATCGATATAATTCACCCCTCCACTTT. Its translation is CSASRQGNRYNSPLHF.

The CDR3 sequence: CAIRETSGNYEQFF. The CDR3 bases are TGTGCCATCAGAGAGACTAGCGGGAATTATGAGCAGTTCTTC. The V call is TRBV10-3, the J call TRBJ2-1, with TRBD2 matching 11 bases. There are 14 residues in the CDR3. V dropped 6 bases and J dropped 8; count of bases not matched to a gene: 6. Germline CDR1 is ENHRY and CDR2 is SYGVKD.

The chain employs TRBV15 and TRBJ1-1; the D gene is possibly TRBD1 (5 bases). The CDR3 extends over 13 amino acids. Trimming removed 9 bases at V and 8 bases at J, with 19 bases between. Germline-derived CDR1 and CDR2 are LNHNV and YYDKDF (reference sequence). The chain's CDR3 is CATGARGETEAFF. CDR3 sequence (DNA): TGTGCCACAGGTGCTAGGGGCGAGACAGAAGCTTTCTTT.

The gene calls are TRBV19 and TRBJ1-4, with 10 bases lining up with TRBD1. V was clipped by 5 bases and J by 2 bases; unmatched bases: 5. From germline, CDR1 is LNHDA and CDR2 SQIVND (reference sequence). The CDR3 has 16 residues. This CDR3 is CASSRDRGTTNEKLFF. The CDR3 nucleotides read TGTGCCAGTAGTCGGGACAGGGGAACGACTAATGAAAAACTGTTTTTT.

The chain combines TRBV4-1 with TRBJ1-1; weak D call: TRBD1 (5 bases). CDR3 length: 17 residues. V lost 0 bases and J 2 bases, leaving 16 bases between the germline ends. Germline values: CDR1 MGHRA, CDR2 YSYEKL. The CDR3 DNA reads as TGCGCCAGCAGCCAAGAGCACGGCCCAGGGCTAAACACTGAAGCTTTCTTT. Amino acids: CASSQEHGPGLNTEAFF.

The chain couples TRBV19 to TRBJ2-1, with 7 bases identical to TRBD2. CDR1 is LNHDA, CDR2 SQIVND, per germline (reference sequence). The CDR3 extends over 16 amino acids. J gave up 10 bases and V 6 bases, and 18 bases lay outside the gene matches. CDR3 in DNA: TGTGCCAGTAGATCCCCCCCCAGCGGGGTGACTCAGGAGCAGTTCTTC. Protein product: CASRSPPSGVTQEQFF.

This chain joins TRBV5-5 and TRBJ2-5; a weak D match, TRBD2 (5 bases). Germline CDR1 reads SGHKS; CDR2 reads YYEKEE (reference sequence). Trimming left V 2 bases short and J 2 bases short, with 13 bases between. The length of the CDR3 is 15 residues. In DNA form, the CDR3 reads TGTGCCAGCAGCTTTTCCGACCCGGGACAAGAGACCCAGTACTTC. Translated: CASSFSDPGQETQYF.

This chain uses TRBV15 with TRBJ2-2; possible D gene TRBD2, 6 bases. The CDR3 consists of 16 residues. Germline V gene data show CDR1 as LNHNV and CDR2 as YYDKDF (reference sequence). Trimming pared 1 base from V and 0 bases from J, leaving 9 bases between. For the CDR3, the DNA is TGTGCCACCAGCAGAGGTCGGGGGTCGAACACCGGGGAGCTGTTTTTT. Translated: CATSRGRGSNTGELFF.

The chain uses TRBV28 and TRBJ1-2; 9 nucleotides agree with TRBD1. This CDR3 has 14 residues. V dropped 7 bases and J dropped 8; count of bases not matched to a gene: 11. Per the germline V gene, CDR1 is MDHEN and CDR2 is SYDVKM. The CDR3 spells CASTLGGTGFGYTF. CDR3 bases: TGTGCCAGCACCCTTGGCGGGACAGGGTTCGGCTACACCTTC.

This clone was seen more than once but under ten times. The V gene is TRBV15, the J gene TRBJ1-1; possibly TRBD1 for D (6 bases). This CDR3 comprises 13 residues. Germline CDR1 is LNHNV and CDR2 is YYDKDF (reference sequence). V lost 3 bases to trimming and J lost 8 bases, with 13 bases between them. CDR3 bases: TGTGCCACCAGCAGGGGAATACAGGGAGAAGCTTTCTTT. This encodes CATSRGIQGEAFF.

The chain joins TRBV4-1 to TRBJ1-2; 11 bases map to TRBD1. Germline V lookup: CDR1 MGHRA, CDR2 YSYEKL. Trimming cost V 5 bases and J 7 bases; bases outside gene matches: 12. The CDR3 sequence is 16 residues long. The CDR3 here is CASSLGQGVPEGGYTF. The CDR3 region has the DNA TGCGCCAGCAGCTTGGGACAGGGGGTCCCGGAGGGTGGCTACACCTTC.

This chain uses TRBV5-1 with TRBJ2-2; TRBD2 matches at 13 bases. The CDR3 totals 17 residues. Losses at the gene ends were 0 bases for V and 4 bases for J; bases not matched to a gene: 3. The germline V gene encodes CDR1 SGHRS and CDR2 YFSETQ. Here the CDR3 DNA reads TGCGCCAGCAGCTTGGAACTAGCGGGGGGGCGCACCGGGGAGCTGTTTTTT. Translated: CASSLELAGGRTGELFF.

The gene calls are TRBV10-1 and TRBJ2-3; 10 positions match TRBD2. CDR1 is WNHNN, CDR2 SYGVQD, per germline (reference sequence). The CDR3 spans 17 residues. V shed 6 bases, J shed 3 bases, and the junction held 12 bases outside the gene matches. The CDR3: CASSERSGRAITDTQYF. CDR3 DNA: TGCGCCAGCAGCGAGAGAAGCGGGAGGGCCATTACAGATACGCAGTATTTT.

The genes are TRBV19 and TRBJ2-3; 9 bases map to TRBD2. After removal of 6 bases from V and 5 bases from J, the junction contained 6 bases not matched to a gene. The CDR3 consists of 14 residues. Germline values: CDR1 LNHDA, CDR2 SQIVND (reference sequence). The chain's CDR3 is CASSRTSDIDTQYF. CDR3 nucleotides: TGTGCCAGTAGCCGGACTAGCGATATAGATACGCAGTATTTT.

The CDR3, as DNA: TGTGCCAGCAGTCGACAGGGGAGAGGTGGCTACACCTTC. Amino acid sequence: CASSRQGRGGYTF. The chain employs TRBV28 and TRBJ1-2; 8 nucleotides line up with TRBD1. J was trimmed by 7 bases and V by 5 bases; bases with no gene match: 6. CDR1 is MDHEN, CDR2 SYDVKM, per germline. The CDR3 has 13 residues.

V is TRBV19 and J is TRBJ2-6, with TRBD1 as a possible D gene (6 bases). CDR1 is LNHDA, CDR2 SQIVND, per germline (reference sequence). The CDR3 sequence is 18 residues long. The V end lost 6 bases, the J end lost 0 bases, and 18 bases lay between the germline ends. The CDR3 DNA is TGTGCCAGTAGCCCCTTTGGGACACCGGCCTCTGGGGCCAACGTCCTGACTTTC. As protein: CASSPFGTPASGANVLTF.

V gene TRBV3-1 (or the pseudogene TRBV3-2) combines with J gene TRBJ2-2, with TRBD2 matching over 12 bases. In germline, CDR1 is LGHDT, CDR2 YNNKEL (reference sequence). The CDR3 consists of 19 residues. V gave up 4 bases and J gave up 2 bases; unmatched junction bases: 11. The CDR3 coding sequence is TGTGCCAGCAGCCGCAATCTAGCGGGGGGGCCCTTCAACACCGGGGAGCTGTTTTTT. This gives the protein CASSRNLAGGPFNTGELFF.

This clone was detected a few times. The genes are TRBV5-1 and TRBJ2-1; TRBD2 matches at 8 bases. The CDR3 is made up of 15 amino acids. The trim removed 4 bases at V and 4 bases at J, leaving 7 bases unmatched. Germline loops: CDR1 SGHRS, CDR2 YFSETQ. CDR3 sequence (DNA): TGCGCCAGCAGCCCCGAGCGGGAGTGGTACAATGAGCAGTTCTTC. Amino acids: CASSPEREWYNEQFF.

This clone has a handful of counts. In nucleotides, the CDR3 is TGTGCCAGCAGCGCATATTTGGGCTATCATAATGAAAAACTGTTTTTT. Translation: CASSAYLGYHNEKLFF. This chain connects TRBV11-2 to TRBJ1-4, with D unclear. The CDR3 loop spans 16 amino acids. V shed 5 bases and J shed 4 bases, with 17 bases lying between them. Germline V CDR1 and CDR2: SGHAT, FQNNGV.

The chain recombines TRBV2 with TRBJ2-3; 10 bases match TRBD2. This CDR3 is built from 14 residues. CDR1 SNHLY and CDR2 FYNNEI come from the germline V gene. J gave up 2 bases and V 6 bases, and 2 bases lay outside the gene matches. The CDR3 sequence is CASRAGGATDTQYF. Written as DNA, the CDR3 is TGTGCCAGCAGAGCGGGGGGGGCCACAGATACGCAGTATTTT.

This clone was counted only a few times. The V call is TRBV27, the J call TRBJ2-1; 13 positions agree with TRBD2. Unmatched junction bases numbered 7, after V lost 7 bases and J lost 10 bases. Per germline, CDR1 MNHEY and CDR2 SMNVEV (reference sequence). The CDR3 consists of 14 residues. The CDR3, as DNA: TGTGCCAGCAAACTAGCGGGGGGGTTACGAGAGCAGTTCTTC. It encodes CASKLAGGLREQFF.